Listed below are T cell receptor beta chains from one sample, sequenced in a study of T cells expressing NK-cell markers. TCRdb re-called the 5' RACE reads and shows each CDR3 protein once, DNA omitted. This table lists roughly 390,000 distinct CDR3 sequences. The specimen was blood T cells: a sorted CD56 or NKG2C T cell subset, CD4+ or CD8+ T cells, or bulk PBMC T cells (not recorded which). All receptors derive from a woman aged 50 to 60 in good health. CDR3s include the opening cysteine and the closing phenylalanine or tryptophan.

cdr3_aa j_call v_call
CAWGLATGELFF TRBJ2-2 TRBV30
CASSFPFASESYEQYF TRBJ2-7 TRBV12-3/TRBV12-4
CASMGLAGYNEQFF TRBJ2-1 TRBV7-6
CASSQFYRRESNRYYEQYF TRBJ2-7 TRBV4-1
CASSLIPIGGGETQYF TRBJ2-5 TRBV5-1
CASSLSVEQYF TRBJ2-7 TRBV6-2/TRBV6-3
CASSSPGPQGEQFF TRBJ2-1 TRBV18
CASSLTVPTQASTDTQYF TRBJ2-3 TRBV5-1
CASSSSGRAYNEQFF TRBJ2-1 TRBV12-3/TRBV12-4
CASSWLLSYNEQFF TRBJ2-1 TRBV12-3/TRBV12-4
CASSLDNTIYEQYF TRBJ2-7 TRBV5-5
CASSLPGRQYEQYF TRBJ2-7 TRBV27
CASSPRTGETQYF TRBJ2-5 TRBV7-2
CASSTRMQLGDEQFF TRBJ2-1 TRBV6-2/TRBV6-3
CASSKSQANYNEQFF TRBJ2-1 TRBV5-4
CASSLRQSYEQYF TRBJ2-7 TRBV7-3
CSASSPRGVSREQYF TRBJ2-7 TRBV20-1
CASSLVWKGEQFF TRBJ2-1 TRBV6-5
CASSDPGQKNQPQHF TRBJ1-5 TRBV10-2
CSAQGDSHSGGTYEQYF TRBJ2-7 TRBV29-1
CASSKGVADNEQFF TRBJ2-1 TRBV2
CASTASGTGGTEAFF TRBJ1-1 TRBV5-1
CASSPRQGGSNQPQHF TRBJ1-5 TRBV4-1
CASSSELPSSYNEQFF TRBJ2-1 TRBV27
CASSELGLEQFF TRBJ2-1 TRBV10-2
CSARRTGPHGELFF TRBJ2-2 TRBV20-1
CASQGGTGDTGELFF TRBJ2-2 TRBV9
CASSLRGSVTDTQYF TRBJ2-3 TRBV5-4
CASSPRREAVISYNEQFF TRBJ2-1 TRBV3-1
CASSLMRGGRTYNEQFF TRBJ2-1 TRBV12-3/TRBV12-4
CASSEANYEQYF TRBJ2-7 TRBV2
CSVRLGPANTGELFF TRBJ2-2 TRBV29-1
CASRFLGETQYF TRBJ2-5 TRBV7-9
CASSSGPVTNTGELFF TRBJ2-2 TRBV7-2
CASSLFLAGGNEQFF TRBJ2-1 TRBV27
CSAFKVRAGLAAYEQYF TRBJ2-7 TRBV20-1
CASSLEVWEQFF TRBJ2-1 TRBV7-8
CASSLGTASGRDSTDTQYF TRBJ2-3 TRBV7-6
CASSLTGTTEQYF TRBJ2-7 TRBV7-3
CASSHRGLAGLVLTGELFF TRBJ2-2 TRBV7-8
CASRGTGLIGQSQHF TRBJ1-5 TRBV12-3/TRBV12-4
CSVEGGINQPQHF TRBJ1-5 TRBV29-1
CASSAGGANTEAFF TRBJ1-1 TRBV19
CASSSQTGGDTGELFF TRBJ2-2 TRBV5-1
CASSFLSAGVSKNIQYF TRBJ2-4 TRBV12-3/TRBV12-4
CASSFPGGGDIQYF TRBJ2-4 TRBV7-8
CAISEQANYGYTF TRBJ1-2 TRBV10-3
CASRFLAGGYEQYF TRBJ2-7 TRBV6-1
CASSHTGDGNTIYF TRBJ1-3 TRBV12-3/TRBV12-4
CSARDSGGGEQFF TRBJ2-1 TRBV20-1
CASSQDPAGGTRPEQYF TRBJ2-7 TRBV4-2
CASSLATGGPGELFF TRBJ2-2 TRBV12-3/TRBV12-4